The TCR beta chain under discussion was sequenced for a study of T cells in Graves' hyperthyroidism and ophthalmopathy. The source material, RNA transcripts, was used to amplify TCR beta CDR3 regions. With the HTBI primer set, the TCR CDR3 went through a first round of RT-PCR. MiXCR, run by TCRdb on the multiplex PCR reads, gives a single entry per CDR3 protein. The top ten hold over 8.5% of the sample, which has about 360,000 distinct CDR3 sequences, about 13% seen once. Trimming took 3 bases from V and 5 from J; bases not matched to a gene: 8. CDR1 and CDR2 from the germline V gene are SGHRS and YFSETQ. There are 15 residues in the CDR3. Hyperthyroidism of Graves' type that showed no ophthalmopathy progression within 18 months was stable. Newly diagnosed patients aged 18 to 65 had hyperthyroidism of under 2 months' duration. Exclusion criteria comprised uncontrolled infection, other autoimmune disease, pregnancy or lactation. The study based diagnoses on clinical symptoms, serum thyroxine and TRAb, thyroid ultrasound and orbital computed tomography.

This clonotype was obtained from a woman aged 18 to 35 with Graves' hyperthyroidism. The chain has TRBV5-1 and TRBJ2-5, with TRBD1 identical over 9 bases. The material sequenced was blood. CDR3 in DNA: TGCGCCAGCAGCTCGCCCGAGACAGGGGGGGAGACCCAGTACTTC. It codes for CASSSPETGGETQYF.